The clone carrying this T cell receptor beta chain was seen a handful of times. Its antigen is currently unknown. This entry belongs to a study of cytomegalovirus exposure and HLA in healthy donors. Looking at the study overall: Researchers previously reported finding 90 million to 130 million unique TCR beta sequences from 150 million to 200 million T cells.

Findings and caveats of the study: Several top significant clusters appeared, in a later analysis, to be linked to common viral pathogens. Later findings reportedly placed an Asian-associated ancestry cluster below the approximately 630-donor mean for N-insertions. In an earlier analysis, about 87% or about 30%: the productive usage of most TCR beta V segments.

CDR3 size: 15 residues. Germline V gene lookup returns CDR1 SGHDT and CDR2 YYEEEE. Trimming removed 4 bases from V and 0 bases from J; junction bases left unmatched: 4. Both 60 Vbeta primers and 13 Jbeta primers went into the PCR. Assay used: immunoSEQ multiplex PCR; TCRdb lists only in-frame clones, some missing. The repertoire holds around 280,000 clones, with approximately 90% as singletons. This clonotype originated in a woman aged 18-35 years in good health and CMV-seronegative. The rearrangement uses TRBV5-6 and TRBJ1-1; 9 positions match TRBD1. The sequencing sample was made of PBMCs. The CDR3 is CASSTGQGMNTEAFF. The CDR3 bases are TGTGCCAGCAGCACCGGACAGGGGATGAACACTGAAGCTTTCTTT. Using reference TRBV5-6 and TRBJ1-1 for the parts outside the CDR3, the full variable domain is DAGVTQSPTHLIKTRGQQVTLRCSPKSGHDTVSWYQQALGQGPQFIFQYYEEEERQRGNFPDRFSGHQFPNYSSELNVNALLLGDSALYLCASSTGQGMNTEAFFGQGTRLTVV.